This T cell receptor beta chain was identified in a study of T cells in Graves' hyperthyroidism and ophthalmopathy. The V gene lost 3 bases and the J gene lost 1 base, with 9 bases spanning the gap. In germline, CDR1 is LGHDT, CDR2 YNNKEL (reference sequence). The CDR3 is 14 residues long. In this sample, this clonotype turned up many times. The antigen remains undetermined. Findings of the study overall: Also found in blood were most expanded thyroid clonotypes above 0.001. Model predictions of ophthalmopathy came a median approximately 6 months before onset.

Disease lasting under 3 months, a NOSPECS grade of at least 4, and a Clinical Activity Score of at least 3 were features of the ophthalmopathy patients. Orbital computed tomography, thyroid ultrasound, serum thyroxine and TRAb, and clinical symptoms together informed the diagnoses. It was RNA transcripts that yielded the amplified TCR beta CDR3 regions. The HTBI primer set was used in a first-round RT-PCR of the TCR CDR3. MiXCR, run by TCRdb on the multiplex PCR reads, gives a single entry per CDR3 protein. The sample includes hundreds of thousands of distinct CDR3 sequences, just under 20% seen only once; the top ten take roughly 47%.

The chain has TRBV3-1 and TRBJ1-1; D is possibly TRBD1 (5 bases). This receptor was obtained from a man between 35 and 55 years old with Graves' ophthalmopathy. The sample consisted of blood. The CDR3 DNA reads as TGTGCCAGCAGCCAGGGACGGTGGAACACTGAAGCTTTCTTT. This gives the protein CASSQGRWNTEAFF.